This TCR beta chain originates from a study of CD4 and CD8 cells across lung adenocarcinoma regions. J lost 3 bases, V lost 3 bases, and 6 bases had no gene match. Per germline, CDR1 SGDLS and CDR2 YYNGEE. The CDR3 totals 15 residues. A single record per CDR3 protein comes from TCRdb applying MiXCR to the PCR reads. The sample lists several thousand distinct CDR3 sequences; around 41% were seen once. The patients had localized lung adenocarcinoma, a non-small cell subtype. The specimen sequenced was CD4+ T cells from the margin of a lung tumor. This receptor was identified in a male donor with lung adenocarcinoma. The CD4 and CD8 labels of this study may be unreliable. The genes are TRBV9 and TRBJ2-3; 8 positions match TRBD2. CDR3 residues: CASSARLAQTDTQYF. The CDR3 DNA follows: TGTGCCAGCAGCGCCCGACTAGCGCAAACAGATACGCAGTATTTT.